This section outlines one TCR beta chain sequence together with its context. CD8+ and CD4+ blood T cells underwent TCR beta sequencing. Treatment-naive patients with stable or active relapsing-remitting disease served as multiple sclerosis controls. The authors reverse transcribed roughly 0.5 to 1 ug RNA with random hexamers. TCRdb analysed the immunoSEQ multiplex PCR reads with MiXCR anew, one entry per CDR3 protein. In the table there are about 180,000 distinct CDR3 sequences, around 95% of which are singletons. These data are taken from a study of CD8 T cells in Susac syndrome. Sequenced input: CD8+ T cells from PBMCs. The source is a human donor with multiple sclerosis.

The CDR3 region is CSVDGQELLLHEQFF. The CDR3 coding sequence is TGCAGCGTTGACGGCCAGGAGCTATTGTTGCATGAGCAGTTCTTC. The chain joins TRBV29-1 to TRBJ2-1, with D uncertain. The ends were cut back, 3 bases at V and 8 bases at J, with 20 bases in the middle. The germline V gene has CDR1 SQVTM and CDR2 ANQGSEA. CDR3 size: 15 residues.